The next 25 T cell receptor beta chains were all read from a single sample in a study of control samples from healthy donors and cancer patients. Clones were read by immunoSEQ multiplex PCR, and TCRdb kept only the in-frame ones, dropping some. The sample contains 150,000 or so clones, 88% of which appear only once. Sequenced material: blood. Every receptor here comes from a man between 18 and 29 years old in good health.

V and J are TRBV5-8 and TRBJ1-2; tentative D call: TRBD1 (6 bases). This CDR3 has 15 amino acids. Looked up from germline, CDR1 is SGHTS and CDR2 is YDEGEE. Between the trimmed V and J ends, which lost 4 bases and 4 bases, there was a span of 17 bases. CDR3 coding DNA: TGTGCCAGCAGCCTACCAGCGGGGGCCAGCTATGGCTACACCTTC. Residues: CASSLPAGASYGYTF.

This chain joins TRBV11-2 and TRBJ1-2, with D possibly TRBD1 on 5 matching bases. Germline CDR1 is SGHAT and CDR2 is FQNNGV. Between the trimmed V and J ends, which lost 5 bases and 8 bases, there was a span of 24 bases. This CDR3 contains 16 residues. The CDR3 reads CASSRTTGTSRLGYTF. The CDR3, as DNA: TGTGCCAGCAGCCGAACAACCGGGACGTCTCGTCTAGGCTACACCTTC.

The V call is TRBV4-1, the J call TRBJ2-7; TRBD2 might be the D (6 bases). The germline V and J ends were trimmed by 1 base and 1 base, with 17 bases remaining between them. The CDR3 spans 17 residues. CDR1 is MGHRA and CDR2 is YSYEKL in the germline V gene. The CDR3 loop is CASSQVGAGRRSYEQYF. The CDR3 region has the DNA TGCGCCAGCAGCCAAGTAGGTGCGGGGCGTAGGTCCTACGAGCAGTACTTC.

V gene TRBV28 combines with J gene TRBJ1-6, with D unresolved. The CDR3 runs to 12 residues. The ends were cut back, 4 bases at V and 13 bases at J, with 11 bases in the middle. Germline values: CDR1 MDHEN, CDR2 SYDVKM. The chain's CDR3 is CASSSPQLPLHF. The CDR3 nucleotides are TGTGCCAGCAGTTCCCCCCAGTTGCCCCTCCACTTT.

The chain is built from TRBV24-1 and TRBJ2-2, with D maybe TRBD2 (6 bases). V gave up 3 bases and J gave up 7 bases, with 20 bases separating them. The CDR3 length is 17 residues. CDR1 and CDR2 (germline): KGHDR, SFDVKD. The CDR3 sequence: CATSDPKLGEEVGELFF. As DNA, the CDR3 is TGTGCCACCAGTGATCCTAAACTAGGGGAGGAGGTCGGGGAGCTGTTTTTT.

In DNA, the CDR3 is TGTGCCAGCCTGGCGGGGGTCGACTACAATGAGCAGTTCTTC. This gives the protein CASLAGVDYNEQFF. J is TRBJ2-1 and V is TRBV18, with 7 positions matching TRBD2. The CDR3 is 14 amino acids. Trimming took 8 bases from V and 3 from J; bases not matched to a gene: 7. CDR1 is KGHSH, CDR2 LQKENI, per germline.

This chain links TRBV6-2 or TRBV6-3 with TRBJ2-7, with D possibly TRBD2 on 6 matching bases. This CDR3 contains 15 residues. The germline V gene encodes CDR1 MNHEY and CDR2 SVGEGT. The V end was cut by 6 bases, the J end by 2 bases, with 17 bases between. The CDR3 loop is CASSRTGGEPYEQYF. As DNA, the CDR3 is TGTGCCAGCAGCCGGACTGGAGGGGAACCCTACGAGCAGTACTTC.

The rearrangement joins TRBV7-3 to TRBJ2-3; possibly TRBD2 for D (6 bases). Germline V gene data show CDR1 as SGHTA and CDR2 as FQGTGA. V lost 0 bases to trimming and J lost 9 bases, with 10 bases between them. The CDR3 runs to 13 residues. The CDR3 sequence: CASSLTEGNTQYF. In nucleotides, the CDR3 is TGTGCCAGCAGCTTAACGGAGGGCAACACGCAGTATTTT. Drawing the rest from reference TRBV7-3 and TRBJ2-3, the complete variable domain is GAGVSQTPSNKVTEKGKYVELRCDPISGHTALYWYRQSLGQGPEFLIYFQGTGAADDSGLPNDRFFAVRPEGSVSTLKIQRTERGDSAVYLCASSLTEGNTQYFGPGTRLTVL.

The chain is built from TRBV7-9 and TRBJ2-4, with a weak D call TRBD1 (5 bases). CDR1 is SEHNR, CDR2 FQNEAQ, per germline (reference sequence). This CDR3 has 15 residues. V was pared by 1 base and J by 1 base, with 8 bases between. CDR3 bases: TGTGCCAGCAGCTTAGAAAAGGGGGCCAAAAACATTCAGTACTTC. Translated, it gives CASSLEKGAKNIQYF.

For the CDR3, the DNA is TGCGCCAGCAGCCAAGAACGGCTTGGGTTAGCCGCTACGGGCTACACCTTC. Amino acid sequence: CASSQERLGLAATGYTF. The chain employs TRBV4-3 and TRBJ1-2; D remains unclear. The CDR3 contains 17 residues. V lost 0 bases, J lost 8 bases, and 22 bases lay in between. Germline CDR1 LGHNA, CDR2 YSLEER.

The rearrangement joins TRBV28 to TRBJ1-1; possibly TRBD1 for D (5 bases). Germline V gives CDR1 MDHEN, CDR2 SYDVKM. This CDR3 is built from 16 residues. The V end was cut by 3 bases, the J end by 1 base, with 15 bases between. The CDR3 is CASSFHAGRGNTEAFF. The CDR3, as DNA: TGTGCCAGCAGTTTCCACGCAGGGCGAGGGAACACTGAAGCTTTCTTT.

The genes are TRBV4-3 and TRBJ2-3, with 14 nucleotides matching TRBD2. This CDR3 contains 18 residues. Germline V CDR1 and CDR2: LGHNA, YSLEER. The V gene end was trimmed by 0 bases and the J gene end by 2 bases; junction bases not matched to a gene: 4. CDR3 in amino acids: CASSQEGTSGGYTDTQYF. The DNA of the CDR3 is TGCGCCAGCAGCCAAGAGGGGACTAGCGGGGGATACACAGATACGCAGTATTTT.

The CDR3 is CASGLVRIGGAFF. CDR3 nucleotides: TGTGCCAGCGGATTGGTGCGGATTGGTGGAGCTTTCTTT. The chain uses TRBV12-3 or TRBV12-4 and TRBJ1-1; D gene ambiguous. The CDR3 totals 13 residues. Trimming shortened V by 8 bases and J by 10 bases, and 20 bases separated the two germline ends.

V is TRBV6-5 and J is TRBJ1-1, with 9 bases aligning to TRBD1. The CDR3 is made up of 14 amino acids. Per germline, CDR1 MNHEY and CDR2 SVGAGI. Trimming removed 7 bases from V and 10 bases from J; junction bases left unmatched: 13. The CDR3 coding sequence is TGTGCCAGCACCCGGTCGCCGGGACAGGGAGGAGCTTTCTTT. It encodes CASTRSPGQGGAFF.

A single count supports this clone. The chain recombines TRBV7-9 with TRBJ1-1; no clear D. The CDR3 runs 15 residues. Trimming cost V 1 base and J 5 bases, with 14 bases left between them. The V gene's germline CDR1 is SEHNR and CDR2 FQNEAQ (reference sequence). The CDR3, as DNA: TGTGCCAGCAGCTTAGTGGGGAGTTCGGGGACTGAAGCTTTCTTT. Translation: CASSLVGSSGTEAFF.

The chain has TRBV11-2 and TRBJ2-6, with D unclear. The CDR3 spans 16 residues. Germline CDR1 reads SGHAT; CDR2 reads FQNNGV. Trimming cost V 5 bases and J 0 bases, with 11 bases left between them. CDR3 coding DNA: TGTGCCAGCAGCCTTCCTGGGGACTCTGGGGCCAACGTCCTGACTTTC. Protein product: CASSLPGDSGANVLTF. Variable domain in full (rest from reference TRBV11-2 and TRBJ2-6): EAGVAQSPRYKIIEKRQSVAFWCNPISGHATLYWYQQILGQGPKLLIQFQNNGVVDDSQLPKDRFSAERLKGVDSTLKIQPAKLEDSAVYLCASSLPGDSGANVLTFGAGSRLTVL.

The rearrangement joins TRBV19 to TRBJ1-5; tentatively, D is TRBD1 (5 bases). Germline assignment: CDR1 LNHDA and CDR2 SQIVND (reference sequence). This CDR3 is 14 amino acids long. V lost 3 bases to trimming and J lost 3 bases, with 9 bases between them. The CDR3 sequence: CASSIPGPNQPQHF. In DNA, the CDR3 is TGTGCCAGTAGTATCCCGGGGCCCAATCAGCCCCAGCATTTT. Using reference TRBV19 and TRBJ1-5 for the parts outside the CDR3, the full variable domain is DGGITQSPKYLFRKEGQNVTLSCEQNLNHDAMYWYRQDPGQGLRLIYYSQIVNDFQKGDIAEGYSVSREKKESFPLTVTSAQKNPTAFYLCASSIPGPNQPQHFGDGTRLSIL.

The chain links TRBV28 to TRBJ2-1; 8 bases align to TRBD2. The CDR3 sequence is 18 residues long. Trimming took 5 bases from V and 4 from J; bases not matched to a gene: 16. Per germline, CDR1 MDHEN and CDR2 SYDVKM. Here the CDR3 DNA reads TGTGCCAGCAGTCTACCTTCTTGGGAAGCGGGGGCGTACAATGAGCAGTTCTTC. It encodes CASSLPSWEAGAYNEQFF.

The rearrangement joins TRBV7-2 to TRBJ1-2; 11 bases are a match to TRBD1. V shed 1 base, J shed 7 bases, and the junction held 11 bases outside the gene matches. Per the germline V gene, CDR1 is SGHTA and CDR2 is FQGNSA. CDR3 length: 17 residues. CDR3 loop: CASSLGSRVGTGGGYTF. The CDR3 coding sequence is TGTGCCAGCAGCTTAGGGTCTAGGGTCGGGACAGGGGGTGGCTACACCTTC. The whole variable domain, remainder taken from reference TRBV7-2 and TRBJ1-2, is GAGVSQSPSNKVTEKGKDVELRCDPISGHTALYWYRQSLGQGLEFLIYFQGNSAPDKSGLPSDRFSAERTGGSVSTLTIQRTQQEDSAVYLCASSLGSRVGTGGGYTFGSGTRLTVV.

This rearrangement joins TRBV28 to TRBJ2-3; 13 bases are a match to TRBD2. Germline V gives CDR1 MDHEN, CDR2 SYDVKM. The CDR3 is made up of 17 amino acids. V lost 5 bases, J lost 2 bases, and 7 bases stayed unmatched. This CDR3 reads CASSNGLAGVYTDTQYF. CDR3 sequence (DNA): TGTGCCAGCAGTAACGGACTAGCGGGGGTCTACACAGATACGCAGTATTTT.

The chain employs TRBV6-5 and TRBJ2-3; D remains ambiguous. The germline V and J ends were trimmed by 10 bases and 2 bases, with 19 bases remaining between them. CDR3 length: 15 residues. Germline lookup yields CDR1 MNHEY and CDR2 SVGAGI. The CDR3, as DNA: TGTGCCACCACCCAGGAACAGCCTTTCACAGATACGCAGTATTTT. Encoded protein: CATTQEQPFTDTQYF.

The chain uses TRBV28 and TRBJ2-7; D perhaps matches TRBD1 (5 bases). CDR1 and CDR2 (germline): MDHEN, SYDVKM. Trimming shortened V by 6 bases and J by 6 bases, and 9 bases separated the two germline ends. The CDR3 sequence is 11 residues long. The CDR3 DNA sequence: TGTGCCAGCAGGGGGCTCCGCGAGCAGTACTTC. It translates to CASRGLREQYF.

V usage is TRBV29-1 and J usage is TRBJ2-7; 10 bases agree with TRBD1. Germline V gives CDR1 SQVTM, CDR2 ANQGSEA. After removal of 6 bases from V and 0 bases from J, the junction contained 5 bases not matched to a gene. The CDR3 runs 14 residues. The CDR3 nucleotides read TGCAGCGTGGGGACAGGGGAAACCTCCTACGAGCAGTACTTC. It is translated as CSVGTGETSYEQYF.

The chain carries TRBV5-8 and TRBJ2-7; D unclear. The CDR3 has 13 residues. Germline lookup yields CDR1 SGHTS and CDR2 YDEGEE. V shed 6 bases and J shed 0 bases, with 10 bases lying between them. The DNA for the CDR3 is TGTGCCAGCATACTCAGTTACTCCTACGAGCAGTACTTC. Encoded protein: CASILSYSYEQYF.

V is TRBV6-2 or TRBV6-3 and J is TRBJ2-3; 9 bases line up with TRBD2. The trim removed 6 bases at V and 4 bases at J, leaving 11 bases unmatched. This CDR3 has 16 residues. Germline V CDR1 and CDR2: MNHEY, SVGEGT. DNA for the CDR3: TGTGCCAGCAGCCACCCCGACAGCGGGGGGCCAGATACGCAGTATTTT. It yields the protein CASSHPDSGGPDTQYF.